This T cell receptor (beta chain) originates from a study of blood T cells in healthy people across ages (dated by TCRdb to between 2014 and 2017). Looking at the study overall: In model experiments, template switching captured roughly one uniquely barcoded TCR beta cDNA molecule for every two T cells. The donors were divided into four age groups: young (average about 16 years), middle-aged (roughly 40), aged (about 62) and long-lived (nearly 85). To avoid experimental bias, donors of different ages were randomly spread across the sequencing lanes. Age-related changes in TCR beta repertoire diversity were measured in the study by deep sequencing normalized with unique cDNA molecular identifiers. For two donors (one aged 18 to 30 and one aged 80 or older), the study analyzed two additional independent replicas of 1 million unique cDNA reads from the same blood draw.

In this sample, this clonotype turned up many times. Its cognate antigen has yet to be identified. Per-base qualities were not stored, and no clone one base away is much larger. The full study reports these points: Estimates of total diversity based on one million sequenced T cells were regarded as lower bounds and as underestimates. Observed TCR beta diversity correlated strongly with the percentage of naive T cells measured by flow cytometry. Compared with the aged group, more naive CD4+ T cells, fewer expanded clones and increased TCR diversity were shown by the long-lived group, suggesting age selection. Conclusive comparison of naive and antigen-experienced compartments was prevented by the profiling of bulk unsorted PBMCs. As age increased, observed TCR beta diversity per million T cells dropped in a roughly linear way, and a significant reduction was already evident by age approximately 40. Because donor CMV infection status was unknown, age-related changes in expanded clonotypes were potentially confounded.

V trim: 6 bases; J trim: 4 bases; unmatched bases: 6. The germline V gene (reference sequence) sets CDR1 to LGHDT and CDR2 to YNNKEL. From its cysteine to its phenylalanine, the CDR3 spans 15 amino acids. CDR3 DNA is the only sequence kept; it has 45 bases, read in frame from the first base. The method behind the library was 5' RACE. The data were produced on an Illumina HiSeq 2500. The second PCR ran for roughly 7 to 11 cycles and used a J-beta primer mix along with a sample-barcoded 5' primer. A template-switch 5' adaptor carrying 12 random nucleotides introduced a unique molecular identifier onto each TCR beta cDNA molecule. At least 2.5 million CDR3-containing paired-end reads were obtained from each sample. All of the RNA was converted into first-strand cDNA using the Mint cDNA synthesis kit, with a TRBC-specific oligonucleotide serving as the primer. Following uracil-DNA glycosylase treatment, all cDNA underwent a first 18-cycle PCR with the universal primers M1SS and BC2_uni_R. As for the original processing: For normalization, 1 million high-quality reads, each with a distinct molecular identifier, were randomly selected from each sample. Reads with shared molecular identifiers were discarded instead of being binned into consensus sequences. MiTCR, run with a Q25 quality threshold and the strictest error-elimination algorithm, handled CDR3 identification, clonotype clustering and error correction. A nonparametric unseen species model with Euler transformation was used to estimate a lower bound on total TCR beta diversity. Using fastp at Q25 and MiXCR, TCRdb reprocessed the public reads and kept productive beta chains. Entries that share a CDR3 protein sequence are merged under the most common genes and DNA. The authors' filters were not applied to this entry. The table for this sample lists 590,000 or so distinct CDR3 sequences; approximately 30% of them were counted only once. About a sixth of the sample is taken by the ten largest.

Systemically healthy Caucasian individuals from Russia, some 38 in total and aged about 6 to 95 years, were included as donors. About 9.1 milliliters of peripheral blood were collected from each donor into EDTA-treated Vacutainer tubes. Ficoll-Paque density-gradient centrifugation was used to isolate PBMCs, with at least 7 million per sample. Total RNA, at least 6 micrograms per sample, was extracted from PBMCs with Trizol reagent. Naive CD45RAhigh/CD27high T cell percentages were measured by flow cytometry on a PBMC aliquot from every donor. The receptor was isolated from a woman older than 75 in good health. Sequencing used blood. The sequence is built from TRBV3-1 and TRBJ2-1; 10 bases in between match TRBD2. In nucleotide form, the sequence is TGTGCCAGCAGTGGTAGCGGGGGGATGTACAATGAGCAGTTCTTC. Translated, it reads CASSGSGGMYNEQFF.